A selection of T cell receptor beta chains follows, all from one sample in a study of blood T cell repertoires in COVID-19. Profiling relied on immunoSEQ multiplex PCR, and the TCRdb table lists in-frame clones only, not all of them. This sample has 75,000 to 85,000 clones, with 88% found just once. The sequenced sample was peripheral blood. Every receptor here comes from a human donor in a cohort sampled during active COVID-19. Each CDR3 is given with its conserved first and last residue. The order of the fields is J gene, V gene, clone size, D gene, CDR3 protein, CDR3 DNA. The D gene is left open where the match is weak. Some rows mark clone size as missing; the rest say once, few, many or name a class of expanded clone.

TRBJ2-7 TRBV6-1 once . CASSESWGSYEQYF TGTGCCAGCAGTGAATCTTGGGGCTCGTACGAGCAGTACTTC
TRBJ2-1 TRBV5-8 . TRBD2 CASSLGLAEYNEQFF TGTGCCAGCAGCTTGGGGCTAGCGGAGTACAATGAGCAGTTCTTC
TRBJ2-1 TRBV19 . TRBD2 CASIPSGLAGTNEQFF TGTGCCAGTATTCCTTCGGGGCTAGCGGGTACCAATGAGCAGTTCTTC
TRBJ2-3 TRBV7-2 . TRBD2 CASSLGSSGYTDTQYF TGTGCCAGCAGCTTGGGGTCTAGCGGATATACAGATACGCAGTATTTT
TRBJ2-1 TRBV19 . TRBD2 CASSIVSTSGISYNEQFF TGTGCCAGTAGTATAGTATCGACTAGCGGGATTTCCTACAATGAGCAGTTCTTC
TRBJ2-1 TRBV18 . . CASSPIPYQDSSYNEQFF TGTGCCAGCTCACCAATTCCGTATCAGGATAGCTCCTACAATGAGCAGTTCTTC
TRBJ2-5 TRBV28 . TRBD2 CASSSARVLAGRENKETQYF TGTGCCAGCAGTTCGGCCAGGGTTTTGGCAGGGCGGGAGAACAAGGAGACCCAGTACTTC
TRBJ2-3 TRBV5-1 . . CASSSGALTDTQYF TGCGCCAGCAGCTCGGGAGCCCTCACTGATACGCAGTATTTT
TRBJ2-3 TRBV5-5 . TRBD2 CASSLPGGGTDTQYF TGTGCCAGCAGCTTGCCCGGGGGGGGAACAGATACGCAGTATTTT
TRBJ2-1 TRBV4-3 . TRBD2 CASSQDLAGGVHNEQFF TGCGCCAGCAGCCAAGACCTAGCGGGAGGCGTCCACAATGAGCAGTTCTTC
TRBJ2-2 TRBV4-3 few . CASSQETAHSNTGELFF TGCGCCAGCAGCCAAGAAACAGCTCACTCGAACACCGGGGAGCTGTTTTTT
TRBJ2-7 TRBV3-1/TRBV3-2 . TRBD1 CASSQMGTGAYEQYF TGTGCCAGCAGCCAGATGGGAACAGGGGCCTACGAGCAGTACTTC
TRBJ1-6 TRBV18 . TRBD1 CASSLQGRNSPLHF TGTGCCAGCTCACTACAGGGGAGGAATTCACCCCTCCACTTT
TRBJ2-7 TRBV2 . . CASSVAEAFLEQYF TGTGCCAGCAGCGTAGCGGAGGCCTTCCTCGAGCAGTACTTC
TRBJ2-5 TRBV5-1 . . CASSSAGGQETQYF TGCGCCAGCAGCTCCGCCGGCGGTCAAGAGACCCAGTACTTC
TRBJ2-2 TRBV18 . TRBD2 CASSPRLATNTGELFF TGTGCCAGCTCACCACGACTAGCAACAAACACCGGGGAGCTGTTTTTT
TRBJ1-2 TRBV24-1 once TRBD1 CATSDPGTGGFRYTF TGTGCCACCAGTGACCCCGGGACAGGGGGGTTCCGCTACACCTTC
TRBJ2-1 TRBV6-2/TRBV6-3 few TRBD2 CASSYSTGLLILSSYNEQFF TGTGCCAGCAGTTACTCGACGGGACTACTTATCCTGAGCTCCTACAATGAGCAGTTCTTC
TRBJ2-5 TRBV4-3 . TRBD1 CASSQGSTGGETQYF TGCGCCAGCAGCCAAGGTTCGACAGGGGGGGAGACCCAGTACTTC
TRBJ2-3 TRBV11-3 . TRBD2 CASSLRTLAGGSPDTQYF TGTGCCAGCAGCTTACGCACCCTAGCGGGAGGGTCCCCAGATACGCAGTATTTT
TRBJ2-2 TRBV12-5 . . CASGLLQGSYGELFF TGTGCTAGTGGTTTACTACAGGGTAGCTACGGGGAGCTGTTTTTT
TRBJ1-2 TRBV5-4 . . CASSSSTTNYGYTF TGTGCCAGCAGCTCCTCGACTACTAACTATGGCTACACCTTC
TRBJ1-1 TRBV27 . . CASSLSWGGLGGNTEAFF TGTGCCAGCAGTTTATCGTGGGGAGGACTCGGAGGAAACACTGAAGCTTTCTTT
TRBJ2-1 TRBV5-1 . TRBD2 CASSLRGGALNNEQFF TGCGCCAGCAGCTTGCGCGGGGGGGCCCTAAACAATGAGCAGTTCTTC
TRBJ1-2 TRBV18 . . CASSPGRGNYGYTF TGTGCCAGCTCACCAGGTCGGGGGAACTATGGCTACACCTTC
TRBJ2-5 TRBV2 . . CASRSETQYF TGTGCCAGCAGAAGCGAAACCCAGTACTTC
TRBJ2-2 TRBV30 medium-sized TRBD1 CAWSVTGEDTGELFF TGTGCCTGGAGTGTAACAGGGGAAGACACCGGGGAGCTGTTTTTT
TRBJ2-1 TRBV7-6 . TRBD1 CASSLTGFGEQFF TGTGCCAGCAGCCTGACAGGGTTTGGAGAGCAGTTCTTC
TRBJ2-2 TRBV2 few . CASRADTNTGELFF TGTGCCAGCAGAGCGGATACGAACACCGGGGAGCTGTTTTTT
TRBJ2-2 TRBV9 . TRBD1 CASSETGTGVSGELFF TGTGCCAGCAGCGAAACCGGGACAGGGGTTTCCGGGGAGCTGTTTTTT
TRBJ2-1 TRBV6-4 few TRBD2 CASSDSAGGRNEQFF TGTGCCAGCAGTGACTCTGCGGGGGGGCGCAATGAGCAGTTCTTC
TRBJ2-1 TRBV11-3 . TRBD2 CASSSGAMAGVYNEQFF TGTGCCAGCAGTAGCGGGGCAATGGCGGGAGTTTACAATGAGCAGTTCTTC
TRBJ1-1 TRBV6-2/TRBV6-3 . TRBD1 CASSRDRGGTEAFF TGTGCCAGCAGCCGAGACAGGGGGGGCACTGAAGCTTTCTTT
TRBJ2-5 TRBV19 . TRBD2 CASRGLAGVVETQYF TGTGCCAGTAGAGGACTAGCGGGAGTGGTGGAGACCCAGTACTTC
TRBJ2-5 TRBV5-4 . . CASSLASLETQYF TGTGCCAGCAGCTTGGCCTCTCTGGAGACCCAGTACTTC
TRBJ2-7 TRBV10-3 . TRBD2 CATRGGKTPLEQYF TGTGCCACCCGGGGGGGGAAAACCCCCCTCGAGCAGTACTTC
TRBJ2-5 TRBV7-8 . . CASSGNWGRRETQYF TGTGCCAGCAGCGGAAACTGGGGGAGGAGGGAGACCCAGTACTTC
TRBJ2-1 TRBV2 . TRBD2 CASSTTSGRQGEQFF TGTGCCAGCAGTACGACTAGCGGGAGGCAAGGGGAGCAGTTCTTC
TRBJ2-5 TRBV5-4 . TRBD2 CASSLTSGAKETQYF TGTGCCAGCAGCTTGACTAGCGGGGCTAAAGAGACCCAGTACTTC
TRBJ1-1 TRBV28 . . CASSFGGAGITEAFF TGTGCCAGCAGTTTTGGTGGGGCGGGGATCACTGAAGCTTTCTTT
TRBJ2-7 TRBV7-2 . . CASSPRFFSYEQYF TGTGCCAGCAGCCCCCGTTTTTTCTCCTACGAGCAGTACTTC
TRBJ2-1 TRBV4-1 . TRBD2 CASSQWTSGSSYNEQFF TGCGCCAGCAGCCAATGGACTAGCGGTAGCTCCTACAATGAGCAGTTCTTC
TRBJ1-6 TRBV6-5 . . CASRLPRPDSPLHF TGTGCCAGCAGACTACCCCGACCTGATTCACCCCTCCACTTT
TRBJ2-3 TRBV28 . . CASSSERVTDTQYF TGTGCCAGCAGTTCCGAAAGAGTCACAGATACGCAGTATTTT
TRBJ2-5 TRBV18 once . CASSPPNSPGLRETQYF TGTGCCAGCTCACCCCCCAACTCGCCAGGGTTGCGAGAGACCCAGTACTTC
TRBJ2-5 TRBV28 few TRBD2 CASSSRTSGKSKETQYF TGTGCCAGCAGTTCACGGACTAGCGGGAAGAGTAAAGAGACCCAGTACTTC
TRBJ2-3 TRBV3-1/TRBV3-2 . TRBD2 CASSLLAGGPLDTQYF TGTGCCAGCAGCCTACTAGCGGGAGGGCCCCTAGATACGCAGTATTTT
TRBJ1-1 TRBV20-1 . . CSAVQAGEAFF TGCAGTGCTGTGCAGGCGGGTGAAGCTTTCTTT